The 8 T cell receptor beta chains below come from one sample, sequenced in a study of molecular identifiers for immune sequencing clone quantification (dated by TCRdb to the late 2010s). The method behind the library was PCR. The sequencing machine was an Illumina HiSeq 4000. The public sequencing data were trimmed at Q25 with fastp and processed into clonotypes with MiXCR by TCRdb, which kept only in-frame beta chains. Duplicate CDR3 protein sequences are folded into a single record with the most common DNA and genes. The sample includes around 82,000 distinct CDR3 sequences, with around 17% observed a single time. The ten biggest clones cover roughly 0.85% of the sample. Sequencing was done on a sample of naive CD8+ T cells from blood, with Jurkat cell RNA spiked in. The cell subset or site tag for this specimen amounts to: FACS-sorted CD8+CD4-CCR7+CD45RA+ naive T cells. These receptors were obtained from a human donor in good health. Some libraries in this study had Jurkat cell RNA spiked in.

This clonotype was counted at least ten times. The chain uses TRBV11-2 and TRBJ2-5; unclear D gene. Germline CDR1 reads SGHAT; CDR2 reads FQNNGV. This CDR3 is built from 15 residues. Trimming removed 2 bases at V and 0 bases at J, with 10 bases between. The CDR3 DNA reads as TGTGCCAGCAGCTTATCCGGCTACGACCAAGAGACCCAGTACTTC. It specifies CASSLSGYDQETQYF.

This clonotype was observed at least ten times. The CDR3 sequence is CASSPIVGRYEQYF. Written as DNA, the CDR3 is TGTGCCAGCAGCCCCATAGTGGGGAGATACGAGCAGTACTTC. This chain uses TRBV28 with TRBJ2-7; D perhaps matches TRBD2 (5 bases). CDR1 MDHEN and CDR2 SYDVKM come from the germline V gene. V lost 6 bases and J 4 bases, leaving 16 bases between the germline ends. The CDR3 is 14 amino acids.

Ten or more counts support this clonotype. This chain links TRBV5-5 with TRBJ2-1; TRBD1 might be the D (5 bases). The germline V gene encodes CDR1 SGHKS and CDR2 YYEKEE (reference sequence). CDR3 length: 16 residues. The V end lost 0 bases, the J end lost 0 bases, and 10 bases lay between the germline ends. The CDR3 DNA reads as TGTGCCAGCAGCTTGGGACAGTACAGCTCCTACAATGAGCAGTTCTTC. Amino acid sequence: CASSLGQYSSYNEQFF.

This clonotype came up many times. This chain connects TRBV12-3 or TRBV12-4 to TRBJ1-3; no clear D. This CDR3 comprises 14 residues. V lost 10 bases, J lost 0 bases, and 13 bases lay in between. For the CDR3, the DNA is TGTGCCATCAGAAAAGGGAACTCTGGAAACACCATATATTTT. The encoded protein is CAIRKGNSGNTIYF.

In its sample, this clonotype was seen many times. In nucleotides, the CDR3 is TGTGCCAGCAGTTTTAATTCTAATTCACCCCTCCACTTT. It translates to CASSFNSNSPLHF. The chain combines TRBV6-6 with TRBJ1-6; D is ambiguous. The CDR3 totals 13 residues. Germline V gene sequence: CDR1 MNHNY, CDR2 SVGAGI (reference sequence). Trimming shortened V by 4 bases and J by 6 bases, and 7 bases separated the two germline ends.

This clonotype came up many times. One base away lies a much larger clone, so this may be a sequencing read error. The chain links TRBV28 to TRBJ2-7; D remains unclear. CDR1 and CDR2 (germline): MDHEN, SYDVKM. The CDR3 is made up of 13 amino acids. The CDR3 DNA sequence: TGTACCAGCAGTAGGTCAGGCGGCCACGAGCAGTACTTC. As protein: CTSSRSGGHEQYF.

This clonotype has just a few counts. This may stem from a read error, because a much larger clone lies one nucleotide away. V and J are TRBV7-6 and TRBJ2-7; unclear D gene. CDR3 length equals 14 residues. With 0 bases removed from V and 3 bases from J, the gap between germline ends came to 9 bases. From germline, CDR1 is SGHVS and CDR2 FNYEAQ. CDR3 in DNA: TGTGCCAGCAGCTTAGCTTTCCAATTCTACGAGCAGTACTTC. It codes for CASSLAFQFYEQYF.

This chain joins TRBV7-2 and TRBJ1-5; D possibly corresponds to TRBD1 (6 bases). The ends were cut back, 1 base at V and 7 bases at J, with 14 bases in the middle. Germline V gene lookup returns CDR1 SGHTA and CDR2 FQGNSA. The CDR3 has 15 residues. The CDR3 sequence: CASSLDPGAGQPQHF. The CDR3 DNA follows: TGTGCCAGCAGCTTAGATCCGGGGGCCGGGCAGCCCCAGCATTTT.